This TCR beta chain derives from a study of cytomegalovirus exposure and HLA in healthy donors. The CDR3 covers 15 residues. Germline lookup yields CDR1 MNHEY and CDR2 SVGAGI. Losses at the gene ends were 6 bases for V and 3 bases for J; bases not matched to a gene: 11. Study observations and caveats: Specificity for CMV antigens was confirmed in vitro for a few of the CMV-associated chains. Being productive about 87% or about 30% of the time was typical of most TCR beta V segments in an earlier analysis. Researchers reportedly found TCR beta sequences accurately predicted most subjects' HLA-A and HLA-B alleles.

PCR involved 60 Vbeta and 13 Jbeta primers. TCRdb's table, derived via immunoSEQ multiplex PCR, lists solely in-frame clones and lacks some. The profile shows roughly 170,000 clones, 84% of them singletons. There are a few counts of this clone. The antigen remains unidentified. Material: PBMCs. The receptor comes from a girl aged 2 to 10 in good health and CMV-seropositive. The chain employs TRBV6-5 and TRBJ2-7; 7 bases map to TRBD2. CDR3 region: CASSPWDSGGYEQYF. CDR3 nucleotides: TGTGCCAGCAGCCCTTGGGACTCGGGGGGCTACGAGCAGTACTTC.